Below, 24 T cell receptor beta chains from the same sample are listed, as sequenced in a study of glioma-infiltrating T cells after dendritic cell vaccination. Time point in this sample: after dendritic cell vaccination, including at tumor progression/relapse. Method: immunoSEQ multiplex PCR; TCRdb's copy keeps in-frame clones and lacks some. The data hold around 90,000 clones, with about 81% observed a single time. Material: blood, obtained after dendritic cell vaccination. The receptors shown here come from a human donor with glioblastoma.

A few counts support this clone. The CDR3 is CASRLNRGSEQYV. CDR3 in DNA: TGTGCCAGCAGATTAAACAGGGGGAGTGAGCAGTACGTC. This chain joins TRBV6-1 and TRBJ2-7, with TRBD1 identical over 8 bases. This CDR3 spans 13 amino acids. V shed 6 bases and J 7 bases; nucleotides not matched to a gene: 8. The germline V gene has CDR1 MNHNS and CDR2 SASEGT.

This chain uses TRBV5-1 with TRBJ1-2; D possibly corresponds to TRBD1 (6 bases). With 0 bases removed from V and 2 bases from J, the gap between germline ends came to 14 bases. The CDR3 totals 16 residues. Germline V gene data show CDR1 as SGHRS and CDR2 as YFSETQ. The CDR3 coding sequence is TGCGCCAGCAGCTTGGAGTGGCCAGGGGCCAACTATGGCTACACCTTC. Encoded protein: CASSLEWPGANYGYTF.

A few counts support this clone. V is TRBV4-2 and J is TRBJ1-3; TRBD1 might be the D (5 bases). The germline V and J ends were trimmed by 1 base and 0 bases, with 13 bases remaining between them. The CDR3 contains 17 residues. CDR1 and CDR2 from the germline V gene are LGHNA and YNFKEQ. Here the CDR3 DNA reads TGTGCCAGCAGCCAAGGGGGATGGGGGGGCTCTGGAAACACCATATATTTT. Translating it yields CASSQGGWGGSGNTIYF.

The V and J genes are TRBV18 and TRBJ1-2; 12 bases align to TRBD1. With 3 bases clipped from V and 0 bases from J, the junction kept 5 bases outside the gene matches. The CDR3 totals 17 residues. From germline, CDR1 is KGHSH and CDR2 LQKENI. CDR3 sequence: CASSPGTGGTPNYGYTF. The CDR3 coding sequence is TGTGCCAGCTCACCCGGGACAGGGGGCACCCCTAACTATGGCTACACCTTC.

This chain joins TRBV6-5 and TRBJ1-1; possibly TRBD1 for D (5 bases). Germline lookup yields CDR1 MNHEY and CDR2 SVGAGI. Between the trimmed V and J ends, which lost 6 bases and 1 base, there was a span of 12 bases. The CDR3 totals 14 residues. For the CDR3, the DNA is TGTGCCAGCAGACCCGGGACTGAGAACACTGAAGCTTTCTTT. The encoded protein is CASRPGTENTEAFF.

The table lists this clone with a few counts. The V and J genes are TRBV5-1 and TRBJ2-1; 9 bases are a match to TRBD2. Germline V gene sequence: CDR1 SGHRS, CDR2 YFSETQ. The ends lost 1 base at V and 7 bases at J; junction bases unmatched: 6. The CDR3 has 15 amino acids. The CDR3 is CASSLSGRLINEQFF. For the CDR3, the DNA is TGCGCCAGCAGCTTGAGCGGGAGGCTAATTAATGAGCAGTTCTTC.

The chain is built from TRBV19 and TRBJ1-3; weak D call: TRBD1 (6 bases). V was trimmed by 5 bases and J by 4 bases, leaving 12 bases between them. This CDR3 region has 14 residues. Per germline, CDR1 LNHDA and CDR2 SQIVND (reference sequence). The CDR3 reads CASSGGGVGNTIYF. CDR3 bases: TGTGCCAGTAGTGGAGGGGGGGTCGGAAACACCATATATTTT.

V gene TRBV2 combines with J gene TRBJ1-2; 7 bases fit TRBD1. CDR3 length equals 15 residues. From germline, CDR1 is SNHLY and CDR2 FYNNEI. Trimming took 7 bases from V and 11 from J; bases not matched to a gene: 19. The CDR3 is CASNPDKGAPGEYTF. The DNA of the CDR3 is TGTGCCAGCAACCCTGACAAGGGGGCGCCCGGGGAGTACACCTTC.

This chain connects TRBV11-2 to TRBJ1-1; D is unresolved. Trimming cost V 1 base and J 1 base, with 19 bases left between them. The CDR3 has 18 residues. Per germline, CDR1 SGHAT and CDR2 FQNNGV. CDR3 nucleotide sequence: TGTGCCAGCAGCTTAGCCGAGGATATGATTCTGGCGAACACTGAAGCTTTCTTT. Its protein is CASSLAEDMILANTEAFF. Variable domain in full (rest from reference TRBV11-2 and TRBJ1-1): EAGVAQSPRYKIIEKRQSVAFWCNPISGHATLYWYQQILGQGPKLLIQFQNNGVVDDSQLPKDRFSAERLKGVDSTLKIQPAKLEDSAVYLCASSLAEDMILANTEAFFGQGTRLTVV.

The chain has TRBV6-1 and TRBJ2-2, with 9 positions matching TRBD1. V shed 1 base and J 3 bases; nucleotides not matched to a gene: 0. This CDR3 region has 15 residues. Germline lookup yields CDR1 MNHNS and CDR2 SASEGT. The CDR3 loop is CASSEGTGDTGELFF. CDR3 DNA: TGTGCCAGCAGTGAAGGGACAGGGGACACCGGGGAGCTGTTTTTT.

V is TRBV5-1 and J is TRBJ2-3; TRBD2 might be the D (5 bases). Between the trimmed V and J ends, which lost 1 base and 6 bases, there was a span of 9 bases. The CDR3 consists of 13 residues. Germline V gene sequence: CDR1 SGHRS, CDR2 YFSETQ. CDR3 sequence (DNA): TGCGCCAGCAGCTTGAGCCAGCGGGATACGCAGTATTTT. This translates into CASSLSQRDTQYF.

The chain links TRBV5-1 to TRBJ1-1; the match to TRBD1 covers 8 bases. Germline lookup yields CDR1 SGHRS and CDR2 YFSETQ. The CDR3 is made up of 13 amino acids. Trimming removed 4 bases from V and 9 bases from J; junction bases left unmatched: 8. The CDR3 region is CASSLQQGVKAFF. CDR3 DNA sequence: TGCGCCAGCAGCCTACAACAGGGGGTAAAAGCTTTCTTT.

The chain couples TRBV2 to TRBJ2-2, with TRBD2 identical over 10 bases. This CDR3 contains 16 residues. Germline values: CDR1 SNHLY, CDR2 FYNNEI. V lost 6 bases to trimming and J lost 4 bases; unmatched junction nucleotides: 8. The CDR3, as DNA: TGTGCCAGCAGAACCGGGACTAGCGCACCCACCGGGGAGCTGTTTTTT. Protein: CASRTGTSAPTGELFF.

The V call is TRBV19, the J call TRBJ1-4; 7 bases match TRBD1. In germline, CDR1 is LNHDA, CDR2 SQIVND (reference sequence). J gave up 7 bases and V 6 bases, and 8 bases lay outside the gene matches. The CDR3 spans 14 residues. The CDR3: CASRQGRSGEKLFF. The CDR3, as DNA: TGTGCCAGTAGACAGGGGAGGTCAGGTGAAAAACTGTTTTTT.

The chain carries TRBV5-1 and TRBJ1-2, with 11 bases identical to TRBD1. The CDR3 spans 13 residues. The J segment lost 6 bases and the V segment lost 4 bases, leaving 2 bases of the junction unmatched. Looked up from germline, CDR1 is SGHRS and CDR2 is YFSETQ. The CDR3 nucleotides read TGCGCCAGCAGCCCGGGACAGGGGGATGGCTACACCTTC. The encoded protein is CASSPGQGDGYTF.

This clone was counted once. This chain connects TRBV6-5 to TRBJ2-7; 11 bases are shared with TRBD2. CDR3 length: 16 residues. The junction had 7 bases not matched to a gene; V was cut back by 4 bases and J by 2 bases. The germline V gene encodes CDR1 MNHEY and CDR2 SVGAGI. CDR3 sequence reads: CASSSHLAGGAYEQYV. CDR3 nucleotide sequence: TGTGCCAGCAGTTCCCATTTAGCGGGAGGGGCCTACGAGCAGTACGTC.

This clone was observed a single time. The rearrangement uses TRBV7-3 and TRBJ2-3; TRBD2 is a possible D gene (6 bases). The germline V gene encodes CDR1 SGHTA and CDR2 FQGTGA. Trimming stripped 6 bases from V and 3 bases from J, with 10 bases between. The CDR3 totals 13 residues. The CDR3 region has the DNA TGTGCCAGCAGATTTAGCGGAACAGATACGCAGTATTTT. Amino acid sequence: CASRFSGTDTQYF.

The J gene is TRBJ2-3, the V gene TRBV27; D is possibly TRBD1 (6 bases). The V end was cut by 9 bases, the J end by 3 bases, with 19 bases between. This CDR3 is 15 amino acids long. The germline V gene has CDR1 MNHEY and CDR2 SMNVEV (reference sequence). The CDR3 region is CASCTGFRRTDTQYF. The CDR3 DNA sequence: TGTGCCAGTTGCACAGGGTTTCGTAGGACAGATACGCAGTATTTT.

J is TRBJ2-2 and V is TRBV11-3; a weak D match, TRBD1 (7 bases). Trimming took 1 base from V and 4 from J, leaving 13 bases between them. Germline CDR1 reads SGHNT; CDR2 reads YENEEA. CDR3 length equals 16 residues. The CDR3 here is CASSLASGGSTGELFF. DNA for the CDR3: TGTGCCAGCAGCTTAGCATCAGGGGGGAGCACCGGGGAGCTGTTTTTT.

This chain connects TRBV5-1 to TRBJ2-5; weak D call: TRBD2 (7 bases). V shed 5 bases and J shed 0 bases, with 11 bases lying between them. Germline V gene data show CDR1 as SGHRS and CDR2 as YFSETQ. The CDR3 is 14 amino acids. DNA of the CDR3: TGCGCCAGCAGGGTAGGGGGGGACCAAGAGACCCAGTACTTC. It encodes CASRVGGDQETQYF.

This chain joins TRBV6-5 and TRBJ2-2; 7 bases agree with TRBD1. This CDR3 has 15 amino acids. Germline assignment: CDR1 MNHEY and CDR2 SVGAGI. Trimming took 4 bases from V and 6 from J; bases not matched to a gene: 8. In DNA, the CDR3 is TGTGCCAGCAGTTCCCAGACAGGGTGGGCCGGGGAGCTGTTTTTT. Amino acid sequence: CASSSQTGWAGELFF.

This chain uses TRBV5-1 with TRBJ2-5; 8 bases are shared with TRBD1. This CDR3 comprises 10 residues. CDR1 is SGHRS and CDR2 is YFSETQ in the germline V gene. The CDR3 coding sequence is TGCCACAGGGGGGAGAAGACCCAGTACTTC. Amino acids: CHRGEKTQYF.

The DNA of the CDR3 is TGCGCCAGCAGCACGGGACAGGGATTGAACACTGAAGCTTTCTTT. Protein: CASSTGQGLNTEAFF. The V and J genes are TRBV5-1 and TRBJ1-1, with 9 bases fitting TRBD1. Per germline, CDR1 SGHRS and CDR2 YFSETQ. The CDR3 is 15 residues long. The junction had 4 bases not matched to a gene; V was cut back by 4 bases and J by 0 bases.

The CDR3 region has the DNA TGTGCCAGCAGTGAGGATGACAGGGGGCGGGAGACCCAGTACTTC. This sequence encodes CASSEDDRGRETQYF. This chain connects TRBV2 to TRBJ2-5; 10 nucleotides match TRBD1. Unmatched junction bases numbered 6, after V lost 3 bases and J lost 5 bases. The CDR3 has 15 amino acids. The germline CDR1 and CDR2 sequences are SNHLY and FYNNEI.